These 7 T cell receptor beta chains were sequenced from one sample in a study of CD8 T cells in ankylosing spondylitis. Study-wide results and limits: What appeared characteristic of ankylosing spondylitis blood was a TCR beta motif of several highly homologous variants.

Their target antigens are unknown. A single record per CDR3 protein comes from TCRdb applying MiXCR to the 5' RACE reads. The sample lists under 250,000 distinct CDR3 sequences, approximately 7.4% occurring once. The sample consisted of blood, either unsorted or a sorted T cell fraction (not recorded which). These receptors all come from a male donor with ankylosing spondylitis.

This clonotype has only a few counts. The CDR3 nucleotides are TGTGCCAGCAGTCCCCGCGGACTAGCGGGAGTGTATGAGCAGTTCTTC. It is translated as CASSPRGLAGVYEQFF. The rearrangement joins TRBV27 to TRBJ2-1, with 13 bases aligning to TRBD2. The CDR3 consists of 16 residues. Germline CDR1 is MNHEY and CDR2 is SMNVEV (reference sequence). V trimming: 5 bases; J trimming: 8 bases; junction bases outside the gene matches: 9.

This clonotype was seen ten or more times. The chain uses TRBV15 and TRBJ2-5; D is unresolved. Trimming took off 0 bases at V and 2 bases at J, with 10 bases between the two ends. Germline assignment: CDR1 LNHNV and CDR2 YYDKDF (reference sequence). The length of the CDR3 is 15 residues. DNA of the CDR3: TGTGCCACCAGCAGAGAGGATCAGGTTCAAGAGACCCAGTACTTC. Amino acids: CATSREDQVQETQYF. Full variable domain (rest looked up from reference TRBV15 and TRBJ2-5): DAMVIQNPRYQVTQFGKPVTLSCSQTLNHNVMYWYQQKSSQAPKLLFHYYDKDFNNEADTPDNFQSRRPNTSFCFLDIRSPGLGDTAMYLCATSREDQVQETQYFGPGTRLLVL.

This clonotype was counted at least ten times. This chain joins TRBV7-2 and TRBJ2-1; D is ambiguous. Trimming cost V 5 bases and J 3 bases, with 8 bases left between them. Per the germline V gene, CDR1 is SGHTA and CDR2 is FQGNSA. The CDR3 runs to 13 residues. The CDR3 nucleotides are TGTGCCAGCAGCGAGAGGATCTACAATGAGCAGTTCTTC. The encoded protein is CASSERIYNEQFF.

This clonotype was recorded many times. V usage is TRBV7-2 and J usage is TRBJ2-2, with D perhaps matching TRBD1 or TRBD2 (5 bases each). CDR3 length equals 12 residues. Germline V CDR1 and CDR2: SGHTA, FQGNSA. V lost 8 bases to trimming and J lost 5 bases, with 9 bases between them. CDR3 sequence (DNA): TGTGCCAGCGCGTGGGGGACCGGGGAGCTGTTTTTT. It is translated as CASAWGTGELFF.

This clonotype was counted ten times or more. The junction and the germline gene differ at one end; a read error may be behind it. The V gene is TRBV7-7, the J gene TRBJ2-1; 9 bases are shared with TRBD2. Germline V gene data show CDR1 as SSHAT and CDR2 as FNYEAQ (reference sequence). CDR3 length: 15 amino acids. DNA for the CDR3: TGTGCTAGCAGCTTAGGTAGCGGGAGATACAATGAGCAGTTCTTC. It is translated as CASSLGSGRYNEQFF.

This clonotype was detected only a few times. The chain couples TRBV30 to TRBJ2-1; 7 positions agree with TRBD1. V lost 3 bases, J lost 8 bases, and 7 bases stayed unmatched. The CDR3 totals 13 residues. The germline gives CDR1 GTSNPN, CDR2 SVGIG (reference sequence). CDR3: CAWRETGIDEQFF. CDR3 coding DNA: TGTGCCTGGAGGGAGACAGGGATCGATGAGCAGTTCTTC.

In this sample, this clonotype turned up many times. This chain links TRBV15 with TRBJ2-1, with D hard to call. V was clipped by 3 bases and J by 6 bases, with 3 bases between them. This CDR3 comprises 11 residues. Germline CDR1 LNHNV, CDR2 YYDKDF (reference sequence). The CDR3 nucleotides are TGTGCCACCAGCAGCCTCAATGAGCAGTTCTTC. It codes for CATSSLNEQFF.